These 16 T cell receptor beta chains were sequenced from one sample in a study of blood T cell repertoires in COVID-19. Sequenced by immunoSEQ multiplex PCR; TCRdb stores in-frame clones only, minus some. The table lists fewer than 250,000 clones, around 90% of them singletons. The sample was peripheral blood. Receptors originate from a man younger than 40 with COVID-19, enrolled during active disease.

V gene TRBV7-9 combines with J gene TRBJ1-2; weak D call: TRBD1 (6 bases). The germline V and J ends were trimmed by 4 bases and 4 bases, with 19 bases remaining between them. CDR1 is SEHNR, CDR2 FQNEAQ, per germline (reference sequence). The CDR3 contains 16 residues. This chain's CDR3 is CASSSSTGWGLYGYTF. CDR3 nucleotide sequence: TGTGCCAGCAGCTCGTCTACAGGGTGGGGGCTCTATGGCTACACCTTC.

CDR3 region: CASSLAGWGTDTQYF. For the CDR3, the DNA is TGCGCCAGCAGTCTAGCGGGGTGGGGCACAGATACGCAGTATTTT. V is TRBV10-2 and J is TRBJ2-3; 9 positions match TRBD2. CDR3 length: 15 residues. Trimming cost V 5 bases and J 1 base; bases outside gene matches: 4. Germline V gene lookup returns CDR1 WSHSY and CDR2 SAAADI.

Worth noting for this clone: Other DNA sequences in this specimen translate into the identical CDR3. The chain links TRBV5-1 to TRBJ1-1, with 9 positions matching TRBD1. CDR1 SGHRS and CDR2 YFSETQ come from the germline V gene. With 4 bases clipped from V and 2 bases from J, the junction kept 3 bases outside the gene matches. CDR3 length: 14 amino acids. The CDR3: CASSTGQGNTEAFF. In nucleotides, the CDR3 is TGCGCCAGCAGCACGGGACAGGGTAACACTGAAGCTTTCTTT.

The chain links TRBV5-1 to TRBJ2-5; 11 nucleotides align to TRBD2. Germline V gene sequence: CDR1 SGHRS, CDR2 YFSETQ. The ends lost 3 bases at V and 4 bases at J; junction bases unmatched: 11. This CDR3 contains 17 residues. For the CDR3, the DNA is TGCGCCAGCAGCTCCCACCCTAGCGGGGGGAGGGCAGAGACCCAGTACTTC. This gives the protein CASSSHPSGGRAETQYF.

This chain links TRBV5-1 with TRBJ1-6; TRBD1 agrees at 10 bases. This CDR3 is built from 15 residues. From germline, CDR1 is SGHRS and CDR2 YFSETQ. After removal of 4 bases from V and 8 bases from J, the junction contained 6 bases not matched to a gene. The CDR3 loop is CASSGNGQGDSPLHF. CDR3 DNA: TGCGCCAGCAGCGGAAATGGACAGGGGGATTCACCCCTCCACTTT.

The chain joins TRBV11-2 to TRBJ1-2, with 7 positions matching TRBD1. Per germline, CDR1 SGHAT and CDR2 FQNNGV. Germline trimming cut 0 bases from V and 3 bases from J; bases unmatched to any gene: 7. This CDR3 comprises 16 residues. CDR3 protein: CASSLDLLTGDYGYTF. CDR3 in DNA: TGTGCCAGCAGCTTAGATTTGTTAACAGGGGACTATGGCTACACCTTC.

The V call is TRBV24-1, the J call TRBJ1-5; D is unresolved. CDR1 KGHDR and CDR2 SFDVKD come from the germline V gene. V gave up 5 bases and J gave up 1 base, with 8 bases separating them. CDR3 length: 14 residues. The CDR3 DNA reads TGTGCCACCAGTGGCCCCGGGAGCAATCAGCCCCAGCATTTT. Amino acids: CATSGPGSNQPQHF.

The chain has TRBV7-6 and TRBJ2-1; TRBD1 might be the D (6 bases). Trimming removed 3 bases at V and 6 bases at J, with 21 bases between. The germline V gene has CDR1 SGHVS and CDR2 FNYEAQ. The CDR3 consists of 17 residues. The CDR3 loop reads CASSFPRGSGDRNEQFF. For the CDR3, the DNA is TGTGCCAGCAGCTTCCCGAGGGGATCAGGGGATCGCAATGAGCAGTTCTTC.

The chain links TRBV12-3 or TRBV12-4 to TRBJ1-5, with D possibly being TRBD1 (5 bases). Trimming pared 8 bases from V and 5 bases from J, leaving 10 bases between. This CDR3 spans 12 amino acids. The CDR3 protein is CASGGVDQPQHF. The CDR3 nucleotides read TGTGCCAGCGGGGGGGTCGATCAGCCCCAGCATTTT.

The chain uses TRBV19 and TRBJ1-3; possibly TRBD1 for D (6 bases). CDR1 is LNHDA, CDR2 SQIVND, per germline (reference sequence). The CDR3 has 15 amino acids. The DNA for the CDR3 is TGTGTGACGAGGTCCCCCGGGACATGGATGAGCACCATATATTTT. Its translation: CVTRSPGTWMSTIYF.

The chain recombines TRBV2 with TRBJ2-1, with TRBD1 as a possible D gene (6 bases). V lost 5 bases to trimming and J lost 4 bases, with 12 bases between them. This CDR3 has 14 residues. Germline CDR1 reads SNHLY; CDR2 reads FYNNEI. The DNA for the CDR3 is TGTGCCAGCAGTAGGGACACCGGTTACAATGAGCAGTTCTTC. It codes for CASSRDTGYNEQFF.

This clone was seen a few times. The chain links TRBV5-4 to TRBJ1-6; the D is unclear. Trimming removed 4 bases at V and 10 bases at J, with 18 bases between. The CDR3 covers 15 residues. Germline-derived CDR1 and CDR2 are SGHNT and YYREEE (reference sequence). The CDR3 here is CASSAGSGMRSPLHF. CDR3 nucleotide sequence: TGTGCCAGCAGCGCCGGAAGCGGGATGAGGTCACCCCTCCACTTT. The whole variable domain, filled in from reference TRBV5-4 and TRBJ1-6, reads ETGVTQSPTHLIKTRGQQVTLRCSSQSGHNTVSWYQQALGQGPQFIFQYYREEENGRGNFPPRFSGLQFPNYSSELNVNALELDDSALYLCASSAGSGMRSPLHFGNGTRLTVT.

The genes are TRBV29-1 and TRBJ1-1; the match to TRBD1 covers 8 bases. CDR3 size: 16 residues. V lost 8 bases to trimming and J lost 4 bases; unmatched junction nucleotides: 18. CDR1 and CDR2 (germline): SQVTM, ANQGSEA. The CDR3 reads CSRNHEDREESTEAFF. The CDR3 bases are TGCAGCCGAAACCATGAGGACAGGGAGGAGAGCACTGAAGCTTTCTTT.

The J gene is TRBJ1-3, the V gene TRBV24-1; 7 positions match TRBD1. CDR1 KGHDR and CDR2 SFDVKD come from the germline V gene. The CDR3 runs 17 residues. J lost 0 bases, V lost 0 bases, and 4 bases had no gene match. For the CDR3, the DNA is TGTGCCACCAGTGATTTGCGACAGGGCTACTCTGGAAACACCATATATTTT. This gives the protein CATSDLRQGYSGNTIYF.

The chain couples TRBV30 to TRBJ1-2; D unresolved. In germline, CDR1 is GTSNPN, CDR2 SVGIG (reference sequence). Trimming cost V 0 bases and J 5 bases, with 7 bases left between them. The CDR3 contains 12 residues. The CDR3 spells CAWSVARYGYTF. The CDR3 coding sequence is TGTGCCTGGAGTGTAGCGAGGTATGGCTACACCTTC.

The genes are TRBV29-1 and TRBJ2-1, with D possibly matching TRBD1 (6 bases). The CDR3 is 14 amino acids. Trimming shortened V by 6 bases and J by 2 bases, and 14 bases separated the two germline ends. Germline CDR1 SQVTM, CDR2 ANQGSEA. The CDR3 DNA follows: TGCAGCGTCAAAGGGGGTCTCCCCTACAATGAGCAGTTCTTC. Its translation is CSVKGGLPYNEQFF.